One and the same sample provided the 10 T cell receptor beta chains below, sequenced in a study of blood T cell repertoires in COVID-19 (dated by TCRdb to about 2020). Libraries were prepared through the immunoSEQ multiplex PCR assay. The source is immuneACCESS, and TCRdb retained only in-frame sequences with V and J called. Part of the clones is not carried over; for the studies checked, unresolved V genes explain less than half of this, and the remainder is unexplained. This sample lists 380,000 or so clones; approximately 86% were detected once. Jointly, the top ten make up about 2.1% of the sample. Sequenced material: PBMCs or T cells enriched from blood (not recorded which). These receptors were obtained from a woman aged 40 to 50 with acute COVID-19.

The chain employs TRBV6-5 and TRBJ1-2; 9 bases are a match to TRBD1. CDR1 is MNHEY, CDR2 SVGAGI, per germline. V gave up 4 bases and J gave up 2 bases; unmatched junction bases: 2. The CDR3 is made up of 14 amino acids. The CDR3: CASSWTGENYGYTF. For the CDR3, the DNA is TGTGCCAGCAGTTGGACAGGGGAGAACTATGGCTACACCTTC.

This sequence joins TRBV2 and TRBJ1-2, with 8 positions matching TRBD1. Unmatched junction bases numbered 8, after V lost 6 bases and J lost 2 bases. Germline V gives CDR1 SNHLY, CDR2 FYNNEI. CDR3 length: 15 residues. The CDR3 sequence: CASRTGVINNYGYTF. The DNA for the CDR3 is TGTGCCAGCAGGACAGGGGTCATAAACAACTATGGCTACACCTTC.

The chain employs TRBV29-1 and TRBJ1-2; the D is unclear. Trimming removed 4 bases at V and 0 bases at J, with 6 bases between. Germline lookup yields CDR1 SQVTM and CDR2 ANQGSEA. This CDR3 comprises 12 residues. The CDR3 is CSVVGTNYGYTF. The CDR3 nucleotides read TGCAGCGTTGTCGGGACTAACTATGGCTACACCTTC.

This clone was recorded once. The V and J genes are TRBV19 and TRBJ2-7; maybe TRBD1 (7 bases). Trimming took 4 bases from V and 6 from J, leaving 16 bases between them. Germline CDR1 LNHDA, CDR2 SQIVND (reference sequence). The CDR3 extends over 14 amino acids. The DNA of the CDR3 is TGTGCCAGTAGTAGGGGGGACAGTAAACTCGAGCAGTACTTC. Its protein is CASSRGDSKLEQYF. The whole variable domain, filled in from reference TRBV19 and TRBJ2-7, reads DGGITQSPKYLFRKEGQNVTLSCEQNLNHDAMYWYRQDPGQGLRLIYYSQIVNDFQKGDIAEGYSVSREKKESFPLTVTSAQKNPTAFYLCASSRGDSKLEQYFGPGTRLTVT.

This rearrangement joins TRBV2 to TRBJ1-1; no firm D call. V was shortened by 4 bases and J by 0 bases, with 6 bases between the two germline ends. CDR3 length: 13 amino acids. Germline CDR1 and CDR2: SNHLY and FYNNEI. In DNA, the CDR3 is TGTGCCAGCAGTGCACGGTTGAACACTGAAGCTTTCTTT. The encoded protein is CASSARLNTEAFF.

V usage is TRBV11-2 and J usage is TRBJ2-7; 8 bases fit TRBD1. CDR1 SGHAT and CDR2 FQNNGV come from the germline V gene. This CDR3 region has 15 residues. Germline trimming cut 1 base from V and 11 bases from J; bases unmatched to any gene: 13. The CDR3, as DNA: TGTGCCAGCAGCTTAGGGCCGGACAGGGTTGCTAGTGAGTACTTC. As protein: CASSLGPDRVASEYF. Complete variable domain (other parts from reference TRBV11-2 and TRBJ2-7): EAGVAQSPRYKIIEKRQSVAFWCNPISGHATLYWYQQILGQGPKLLIQFQNNGVVDDSQLPKDRFSAERLKGVDSTLKIQPAKLEDSAVYLCASSLGPDRVASEYFGPGTRLTVT.

The chain couples TRBV24-1 to TRBJ2-1; 11 nucleotides match TRBD2. This CDR3 spans 14 amino acids. V shed 4 bases and J 7 bases; nucleotides not matched to a gene: 2. Germline V lookup: CDR1 KGHDR, CDR2 SFDVKD. CDR3 sequence reads: CATSDRTSGNEQFF. As DNA, the CDR3 is TGTGCCACCAGTGACCGGACTAGCGGGAATGAGCAGTTCTTC.

In its sample, this clone was seen a few times. The V gene is TRBV24-1, the J gene TRBJ2-1, with a tentative D call TRBD2 (7 bases). Germline CDR1 and CDR2: KGHDR and SFDVKD. The CDR3 spans 15 residues. Trimming took 4 bases from V and 9 from J, leaving 18 bases between them. CDR3 residues: CATSDPVGGASEQFF. For the CDR3, the DNA is TGTGCCACCAGTGACCCGGTGGGGGGGGCCAGTGAGCAGTTCTTC.

This rearrangement joins TRBV7-9 to TRBJ1-1, with TRBD1 matching over 7 bases. With V trimmed by 8 bases and J by 7 bases, 10 bases remained unmatched. The CDR3 spans 13 residues. Per germline, CDR1 SEHNR and CDR2 FQNEAQ (reference sequence). CDR3 coding DNA: TGTGCCAGCGGAAGAGGGACAGCAAATGAAGCTTTCTTT. It codes for CASGRGTANEAFF.

V and J are TRBV27 and TRBJ2-5; 13 bases are shared with TRBD2. The V segment lost 5 bases and the J segment 5 bases; nucleotides outside the gene matches: 8. The CDR3 totals 16 residues. Germline CDR1 MNHEY, CDR2 SMNVEV (reference sequence). CDR3 DNA sequence: TGTGCCAGCAGTGAAATACTAGCGGGGGGGCGGGAGACCCAGTACTTC. Its translation: CASSEILAGGRETQYF.